This TCR beta chain was observed in a study of vaccination and CD4 T cells after COVID-19. Cultured CD4+ T cell DNA underwent sequencing with the Oncomine TCR Beta short-read assay. CD4+ T cells were cultured, and genomic DNA was extracted from them. TCRdb ran MiXCR on the PCR reads and lists one entry per CDR3 protein. The profile shows fewer than 30,000 distinct CDR3 sequences, less than 35% of them singletons. Time point meaning: late sampling 161 to 241 days after vaccination in three convalescent patients. Treatment: 10-day PBMC culture with coronavirus spike peptide pools or control peptides (ViraFEST assay). Each well received two million PBMCs, cultured with about 9.1 IU/ml IL-2 and about 9.9 ug/ml peptide pools. Trimming took 3 bases from V and 6 from J, leaving 8 bases between them. This CDR3 is built from 11 residues. Germline loops: CDR1 SQVTM, CDR2 ANQGSEA. A remark on this clonotype: The antigen is undetermined.

The sample was CD4+ T cells from blood, cultured in vitro, taken about 7 months after SARS-CoV-2 vaccination. The V and J genes are TRBV29-1 and TRBJ2-5; D not resolved. The receptor comes from a human donor who had recovered from COVID-19. In DNA, the CDR3 is TGCAGCGTTGATTGGCAGCAGACCCAGTACTTC. The encoded protein is CSVDWQQTQYF.